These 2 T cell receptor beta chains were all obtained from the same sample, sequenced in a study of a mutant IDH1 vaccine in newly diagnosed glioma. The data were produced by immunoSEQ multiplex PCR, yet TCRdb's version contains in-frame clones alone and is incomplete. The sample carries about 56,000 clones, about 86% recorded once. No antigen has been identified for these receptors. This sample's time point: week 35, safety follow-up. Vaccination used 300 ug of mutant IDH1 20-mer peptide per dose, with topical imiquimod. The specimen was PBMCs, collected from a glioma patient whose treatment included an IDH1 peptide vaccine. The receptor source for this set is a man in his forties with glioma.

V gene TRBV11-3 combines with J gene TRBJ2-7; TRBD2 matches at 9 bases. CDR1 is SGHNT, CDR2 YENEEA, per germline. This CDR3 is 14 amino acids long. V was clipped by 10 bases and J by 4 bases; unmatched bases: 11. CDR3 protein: CATKGLAGTYEQYF. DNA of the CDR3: TGTGCCACAAAGGGGCTAGCGGGAACTTACGAGCAGTACTTC.

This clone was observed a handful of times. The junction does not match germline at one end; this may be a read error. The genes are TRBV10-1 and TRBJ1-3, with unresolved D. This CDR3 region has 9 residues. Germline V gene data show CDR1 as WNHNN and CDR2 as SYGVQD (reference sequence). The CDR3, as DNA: TGCGCCACCAGTCAGGCAAGGAATTTT. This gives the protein CATSQARNF.